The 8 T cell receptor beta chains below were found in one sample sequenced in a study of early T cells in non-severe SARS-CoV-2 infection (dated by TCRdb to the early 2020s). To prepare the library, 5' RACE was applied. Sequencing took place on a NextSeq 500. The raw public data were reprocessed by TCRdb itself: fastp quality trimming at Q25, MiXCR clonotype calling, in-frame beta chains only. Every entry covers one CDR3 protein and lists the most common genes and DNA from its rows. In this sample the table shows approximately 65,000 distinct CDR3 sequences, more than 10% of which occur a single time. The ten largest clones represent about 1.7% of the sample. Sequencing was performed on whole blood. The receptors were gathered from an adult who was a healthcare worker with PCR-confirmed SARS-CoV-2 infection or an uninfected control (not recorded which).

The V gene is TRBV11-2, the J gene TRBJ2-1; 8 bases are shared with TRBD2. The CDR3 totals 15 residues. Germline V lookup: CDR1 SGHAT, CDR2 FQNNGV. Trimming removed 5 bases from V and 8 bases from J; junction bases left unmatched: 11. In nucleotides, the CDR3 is TGTGCCAGCAGCCGAGTACGGGGGGGGCCTCATGAGCAGTTCTTC. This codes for CASSRVRGGPHEQFF.

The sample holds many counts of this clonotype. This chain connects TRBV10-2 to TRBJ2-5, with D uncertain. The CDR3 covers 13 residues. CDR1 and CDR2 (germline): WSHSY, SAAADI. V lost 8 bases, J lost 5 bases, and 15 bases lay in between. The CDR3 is CASLPERHETQYF. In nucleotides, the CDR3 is TGCGCCAGCCTGCCTGAGCGTCACGAGACCCAGTACTTC.

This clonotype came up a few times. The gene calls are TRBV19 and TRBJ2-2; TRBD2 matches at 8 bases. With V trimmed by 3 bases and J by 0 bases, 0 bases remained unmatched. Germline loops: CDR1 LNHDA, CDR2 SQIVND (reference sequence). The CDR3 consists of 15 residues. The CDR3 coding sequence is TGTGCCAGTAGTATTAGCGGGACGAACACCGGGGAGCTGTTTTTT. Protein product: CASSISGTNTGELFF.

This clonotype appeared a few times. The CDR3, as DNA: TGTGCCAGTAGCGAGGGAATCTGGAGGACTTTGAACTATGGCTACACCTTC. This encodes CASSEGIWRTLNYGYTF. The chain employs TRBV19 and TRBJ1-2, with no clear D. V lost 6 bases and J lost 2, with 22 bases in between. Germline loops: CDR1 LNHDA, CDR2 SQIVND (reference sequence). This CDR3 is 17 amino acids long.

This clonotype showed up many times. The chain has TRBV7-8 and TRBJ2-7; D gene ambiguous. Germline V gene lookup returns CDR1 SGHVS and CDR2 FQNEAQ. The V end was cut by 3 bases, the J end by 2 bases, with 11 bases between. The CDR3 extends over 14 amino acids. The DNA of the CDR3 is TGTGCCAGCAGCTTGGGTGTTAGGACCTACGAGCAGTACTTC. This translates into CASSLGVRTYEQYF.

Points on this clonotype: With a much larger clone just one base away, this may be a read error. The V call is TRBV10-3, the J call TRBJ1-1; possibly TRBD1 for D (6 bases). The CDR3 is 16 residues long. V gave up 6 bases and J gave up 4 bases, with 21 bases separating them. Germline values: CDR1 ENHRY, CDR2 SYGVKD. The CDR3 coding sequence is TGTGCCATCAGAGAACGGCAGGGGAGTAAAGGCACTGAAGCTTTCTTT. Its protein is CAIRERQGSKGTEAFF.

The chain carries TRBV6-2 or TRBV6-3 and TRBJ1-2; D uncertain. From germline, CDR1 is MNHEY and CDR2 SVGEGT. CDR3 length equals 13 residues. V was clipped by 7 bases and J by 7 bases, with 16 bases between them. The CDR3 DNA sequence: TGTGCCAGCATCGCTCAGCCAAGCGGTGGCTACACCTTC. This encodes CASIAQPSGGYTF.

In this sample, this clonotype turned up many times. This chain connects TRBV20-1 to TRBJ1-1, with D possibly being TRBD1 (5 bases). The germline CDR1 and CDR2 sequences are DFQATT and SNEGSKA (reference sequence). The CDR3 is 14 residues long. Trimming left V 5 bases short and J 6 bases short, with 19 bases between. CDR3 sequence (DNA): TGCAGTGCTCGTTATCAGGGCGCGGCGGCTGAAGCTTTCTTT. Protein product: CSARYQGAAAEAFF.